This TCR beta chain was identified in a study of shared clonotypes between healthy human individuals. Findings and caveats of the study: Sampling was confined to blood; repertoires within tissues likely differ.

TCRdb keeps only in-frame clones here, not all; method: immunoSEQ multiplex PCR. The data show 1.5 million to 2.5 million clones, less than 95% seen once. Points on this clone: Its cognate antigen is unknown. The same CDR3 is also encoded by other DNA sequences in this sample.

This CDR3 is built from 12 residues. V was trimmed by 1 base and J by 3 bases, leaving 4 bases between them. Germline values: CDR1 SEHNR, CDR2 FQNEAQ (reference sequence). In the naive CD8 group, cells lacked CD45RO and were positively selected for CCR7, so terminally differentiated effector memory CD45RA+ cells were left out. The sequence derives from a man aged 18 to 29 in good health. The chain couples TRBV7-9 to TRBJ2-7; no reliable D call. Sequencing input: naive CD8+ T cells sorted from blood. The CDR3 is CASSLVDYEQYF. In DNA, the CDR3 is TGTGCCAGCAGCTTAGTCGACTACGAGCAGTACTTC. The variable domain in full, with the rest retrieved from reference TRBV7-9 and TRBJ2-7, is DTGVSQNPRHKITKRGQNVTFRCDPISEHNRLYWYRQTLGQGPEFLTYFQNEAQLEKSRLLSDRFSAERPKGSFSTLEIQRTEQGDSAMYLCASSLVDYEQYFGPGTRLTVT.